Below, 23 T cell receptor beta chains from the same sample are listed, as sequenced in a study of T cell responses to AZD1222 COVID-19 vaccine. Clones were sequenced by immunoSEQ multiplex PCR, and TCRdb holds only the in-frame ones, with some missing. This table holds roughly 110,000 clones, roughly 89% found once. Source: peripheral blood, taken on day 0 of AZD1222 vaccination. All receptors come from an adult in good health.

The chain has TRBV6-5 and TRBJ1-5, with TRBD1 as a possible D gene (6 bases). CDR1 and CDR2 from the germline V gene are MNHEY and SVGAGI. The V end was cut by 6 bases, the J end by 4 bases, with 13 bases between. The CDR3 contains 14 residues. The CDR3 loop is CASSSPTGNQPQHF. The CDR3 bases are TGTGCCAGCAGCTCCCCCACAGGGAATCAGCCCCAGCATTTT.

This chain uses TRBV10-3 with TRBJ1-5; the D is unclear. Germline CDR1 is ENHRY and CDR2 is SYGVKD. The CDR3 covers 12 residues. Trimming removed 11 bases at V and 6 bases at J, with 14 bases between. The CDR3 region has the DNA TGTGCCCCCCACCGGATGCTTCAGCCCCAGCATTTT. It specifies CAPHRMLQPQHF.

This clone has just a few counts. The chain joins TRBV5-8 to TRBJ1-5; D unresolved. V gave up 2 bases and J gave up 7 bases, with 19 bases separating them. Germline V CDR1 and CDR2: SGHTS, YDEGEE. This CDR3 spans 16 amino acids. CDR3 DNA: TGTGCCAGCAGCTTATCGGGGTCGGGCCCGCGGCAGCCCCAGCATTTT. Encoded protein: CASSLSGSGPRQPQHF. The variable domain in full, completed from reference TRBV5-8 and TRBJ1-5, reads EAGVTQSPTHLIKTRGQQATLRCSPISGHTSVYWYQQALGLGLQFLLWYDEGEERNRGNFPPRFSGRQFPNYSSELNVNALELEDSALYLCASSLSGSGPRQPQHFGDGTRLSIL.

This chain joins TRBV29-1 and TRBJ2-4, with D hard to call. V lost 3 bases and J lost 5, with 11 bases in between. Germline CDR1 reads SQVTM; CDR2 reads ANQGSEA. This CDR3 region has 13 residues. DNA of the CDR3: TGCAGCGTTGAGGGGTCTGCAGAAAACATTCAGTACTTC. Protein sequence: CSVEGSAENIQYF.

CDR3 in DNA: TGTGCCAGCAGTCCACCCTTAAGCTTCCAGACAACTAATGAAAAACTGTTTTTT. It codes for CASSPPLSFQTTNEKLFF. This chain connects TRBV6-2 or TRBV6-3 to TRBJ1-4; D call uncertain. Trimming pared 5 bases from V and 0 bases from J, leaving 19 bases between. Germline assignment: CDR1 MNHEY and CDR2 SVGEGT. The CDR3 runs 18 residues.

The rearrangement joins TRBV6-2 or TRBV6-3 to TRBJ1-5, with D possibly matching TRBD1 (5 bases). In germline, CDR1 is MNHEY, CDR2 SVGEGT. The CDR3 consists of 15 residues. With 3 bases removed from V and 2 bases from J, the gap between germline ends came to 11 bases. In nucleotides, the CDR3 is TGTGCCAGCAGTTATAGGGGTCTAGGCAATCAGCCCCAGCATTTT. Translation gives CASSYRGLGNQPQHF.

The V gene is TRBV5-1, the J gene TRBJ2-7; possible D gene TRBD1, 6 bases. CDR1 is SGHRS and CDR2 is YFSETQ in the germline V gene. This CDR3 comprises 14 residues. Trimming stripped 4 bases from V and 0 bases from J, with 11 bases between. CDR3: CASSGDTVSYEQYF. CDR3 nucleotide sequence: TGCGCCAGCAGCGGGGACACCGTCTCCTACGAGCAGTACTTC.

This chain connects TRBV19 to TRBJ1-3; D is unclear. Per the germline V gene, CDR1 is LNHDA and CDR2 is SQIVND (reference sequence). V was trimmed by 2 bases and J by 2 bases, leaving 7 bases between them. This CDR3 has 14 residues. In nucleotides, the CDR3 is TGTGCCAGTAGTATAAGTATCACTGGAAACACCATATATTTT. It yields the protein CASSISITGNTIYF.

CDR3 DNA sequence: TGTGCCAGCACCCGGGACAGGGATAATTCACCCCTCCACTTT. Translating it yields CASTRDRDNSPLHF. The J gene is TRBJ1-6, the V gene TRBV5-4; 9 bases agree with TRBD1. CDR3 size: 14 residues. The V segment lost 6 bases and the J segment 5 bases; nucleotides outside the gene matches: 3. Germline values: CDR1 SGHNT, CDR2 YYREEE (reference sequence).

The chain combines TRBV12-5 with TRBJ1-1, with a weak D call TRBD1 (6 bases). Per the germline V gene, CDR1 is LGHNT and CDR2 is FRNRAP. V was clipped by 10 bases and J by 1 base, with 10 bases between them. The length of the CDR3 is 12 residues. Here the CDR3 DNA reads TGTGCTACAGGGGTTTGGAACACTGAAGCTTTCTTT. Protein product: CATGVWNTEAFF.

V usage is TRBV5-1 and J usage is TRBJ1-1, with 7 bases that match TRBD1. This CDR3 is 12 amino acids long. Germline loops: CDR1 SGHRS, CDR2 YFSETQ. Unmatched junction bases numbered 7, after V lost 4 bases and J lost 10 bases. The CDR3, as DNA: TGCGCCAGCAGCCTTTCAGGACAGGCAGCTTTCTTT. This codes for CASSLSGQAAFF.

The chain uses TRBV3-1 (or the pseudogene TRBV3-2) and TRBJ1-6; D gene ambiguous. Trimming cost V 1 base and J 15 bases, with 16 bases left between them. CDR1 and CDR2 from the germline V gene are LGHDT and YNNKEL (reference sequence). The CDR3 is 14 residues long. CDR3 sequence: CASSQGGRVVVLHF. CDR3 DNA sequence: TGTGCCAGCAGCCAAGGTGGGCGGGTGGTCGTCCTCCACTTT.

The gene calls are TRBV6-2 or TRBV6-3 and TRBJ1-2, with a weak D call TRBD1 (5 bases). V dropped 6 bases and J dropped 8 bases, with 16 bases sitting between them. Germline V gene sequence: CDR1 MNHEY, CDR2 SVGEGT. CDR3 size: 13 residues. This CDR3 is CASSAGRGRGYTF. Here the CDR3 DNA reads TGTGCCAGCAGCGCGGGACGGGGACGCGGCTACACCTTC.

CDR3 sequence: CASTSAMNTEAFF. The CDR3, as DNA: TGTGCCAGCACTTCGGCCATGAACACTGAAGCTTTCTTT. The rearrangement links TRBV6-5 to TRBJ1-1, with D unresolved. Germline CDR1 reads MNHEY; CDR2 reads SVGAGI. V gave up 7 bases and J gave up 0 bases, with 9 bases separating them. This CDR3 spans 13 amino acids.

This rearrangement joins TRBV6-2 or TRBV6-3 to TRBJ1-1; D is unclear. V dropped 6 bases and J dropped 1 base, with 18 bases sitting between them. The CDR3 loop spans 16 amino acids. Germline V gene lookup returns CDR1 MNHEY and CDR2 SVGEGT. DNA of the CDR3: TGTGCCAGCAGCCGCCCAAGTAGGGCAGCGAACACTGAAGCTTTCTTT. Translated: CASSRPSRAANTEAFF.

J is TRBJ1-1 and V is TRBV13, with 9 bases fitting TRBD1. CDR1 is PRHDT and CDR2 is FYEKMQ in the germline V gene (reference sequence). V was clipped by 4 bases and J by 11 bases; unmatched bases: 11. The CDR3 has 14 amino acids. CDR3 protein: CASSSRDRVDEAFF. For the CDR3, the DNA is TGTGCCAGCAGCTCCCGGGACAGGGTCGACGAGGCTTTCTTT.

CDR3 region: CASSQGGRGNNSPLHF. The CDR3 nucleotides read TGTGCCAGCAGCCAAGGGGGTCGGGGCAACAATTCACCCCTCCACTTT. The gene calls are TRBV3-1 (or the pseudogene TRBV3-2) and TRBJ1-6; D is possibly TRBD1 (5 bases). This CDR3 is built from 16 residues. Trimming stripped 1 base from V and 7 bases from J, with 14 bases between. Germline CDR1 is LGHDT and CDR2 is YNNKEL (reference sequence).

CDR3 nucleotides: TGTGCCAGCAGTCATCCCGGCGGACTAGCGGGGGGCGCCGGGGAGCTGTTTTTT. Amino acid sequence: CASSHPGGLAGGAGELFF. This chain uses TRBV6-6 with TRBJ2-2, with TRBD2 matching over 14 bases. Germline V gene sequence: CDR1 MNHNY, CDR2 SVGAGI (reference sequence). The junction had 11 bases not matched to a gene; V was cut back by 5 bases and J by 6 bases. The CDR3 spans 18 residues.

This clone has more than one count but fewer than ten. Other DNA sequences in the sample encode the same CDR3. V gene TRBV29-1 combines with J gene TRBJ1-1; 10 nucleotides agree with TRBD1. The CDR3 is 13 residues long. Per germline, CDR1 SQVTM and CDR2 ANQGSEA. J gave up 5 bases and V 1 base, and 1 base lay outside the gene matches. The CDR3, as DNA: TGCAGCGTTGAAGGACAGGGGGCTACTGAAGCTTTCTTT. Translated: CSVEGQGATEAFF.

This clone occurred once. Additional DNA sequences in this sample encode the identical CDR3. The CDR3 sequence is CASSENRDQPQHF. Written as DNA, the CDR3 is TGTGCCAGCAGTGAAAACAGGGATCAGCCCCAGCATTTT. This rearrangement joins TRBV2 to TRBJ1-5, with TRBD1 as a possible D gene (6 bases). Trimming pared 2 bases from V and 5 bases from J, leaving 7 bases between. From germline, CDR1 is SNHLY and CDR2 FYNNEI. The CDR3 has 13 amino acids.

This chain uses TRBV4-1 with TRBJ2-7, with D tentatively TRBD1 (5 bases). The germline gives CDR1 MGHRA, CDR2 YSYEKL. V was pared by 0 bases and J by 7 bases, with 22 bases between. The CDR3 extends over 17 amino acids. Here the CDR3 DNA reads TGCGCCAGCAGCCAAGATGTTAGGTTTTTTACCTCAGGGGAGCAGTACTTC. It is translated as CASSQDVRFFTSGEQYF.

This chain connects TRBV14 to TRBJ1-6, with D unclear. The CDR3 extends over 13 amino acids. The V and J ends lost 2 bases and 7 bases respectively, with 6 bases between them. Germline V gene data show CDR1 as SGHDN and CDR2 as FVKESK. The CDR3 nucleotides read TGTGCCAGCAGCCAAACCAGAAATTCACCCCTCCACTTT. It translates to CASSQTRNSPLHF.

The chain links TRBV5-4 to TRBJ2-7, with a tentative D call TRBD2 (5 bases). V lost 4 bases to trimming and J lost 3 bases, with 17 bases between them. Germline V lookup: CDR1 SGHNT, CDR2 YYREEE (reference sequence). This CDR3 region has 15 residues. CDR3 sequence reads: CASSDKTAGRYEQYF. The CDR3 DNA sequence: TGTGCCAGCAGCGATAAAACGGCGGGCCGCTACGAGCAGTACTTC.